This T cell receptor beta chain was sequenced in a study of shared clonotypes between healthy human individuals. Regarding the study as a whole: Represented diversity, genetic and exposure-history alike, was limited by few donors. When compared with the clonotypes that were shared by all four sorted-subset donors, the non-shared clonotypes turned out to have lower generation probabilities.

Each donor was a Caucasian adult residing in Nashville, Tennessee. Measured with immunoSEQ multiplex PCR; TCRdb has only the in-frame clones, and not every one. The sample lists 2.5 million or so clones; around nine tenths were seen once. Trimming cost V 0 bases and J 2 bases; bases outside gene matches: 12. Looked up from germline, CDR1 is SGHRS and CDR2 is YFSETQ. The CDR3 spans 18 residues. Points on this clone: The antigen remains undetermined.

This chain links TRBV5-1 with TRBJ2-7; the match to TRBD2 covers 9 bases. The source is a man younger than 30 in good health. The sequenced sample was naive CD4+ T cells sorted from blood. The subset was: CD45RA+ positively selected. The CDR3 reads CASSLAWGRREGPYEQYF. In nucleotides, the CDR3 is TGCGCCAGCAGCTTGGCGTGGGGCAGGCGGGAGGGCCCCTACGAGCAGTACTTC.